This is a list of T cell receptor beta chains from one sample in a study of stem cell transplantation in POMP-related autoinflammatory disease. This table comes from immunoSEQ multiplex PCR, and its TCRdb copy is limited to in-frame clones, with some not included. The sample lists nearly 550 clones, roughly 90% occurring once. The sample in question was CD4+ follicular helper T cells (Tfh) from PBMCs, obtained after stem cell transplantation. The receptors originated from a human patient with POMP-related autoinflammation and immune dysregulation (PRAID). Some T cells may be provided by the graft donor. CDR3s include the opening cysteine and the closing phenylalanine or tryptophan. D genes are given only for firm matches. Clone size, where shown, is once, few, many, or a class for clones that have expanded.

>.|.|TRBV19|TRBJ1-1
CASSIWGLSTEAFF
TGTGCCAGTAGTATATGGGGCCTGAGCACTGAAGCTTTCTTT
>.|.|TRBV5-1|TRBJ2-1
CASSLGGWSAHEQFF
TGCGCCAGCAGCTTGGGGGGTTGGTCAGCGCATGAGCAGTTCTTC
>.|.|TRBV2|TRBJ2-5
CASRQETVGGGTQYF
TGTGCCAGCAGGCAAGAAACAGTAGGGGGAGGGACCCAGTACTTC
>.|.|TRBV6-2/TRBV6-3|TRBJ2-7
CASSYYDSSYEQYF
TGTGCCAGCAGTTACTACGACAGCTCCTACGAGCAGTACTTC
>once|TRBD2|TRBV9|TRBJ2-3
CASTRGVGTDTQYF
TGTGCCAGCACCCGGGGGGTGGGGACAGATACGCAGTATTTT
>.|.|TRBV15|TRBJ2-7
CATSRVYFEDGRYEQYF
TGTGCCACCAGCAGAGTATACTTCGAGGACGGAAGATACGAGCAGTACTTC
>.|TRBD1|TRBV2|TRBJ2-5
CASSDPARGRETQYF
TGTGCCAGCAGTGACCCCGCCAGGGGGCGAGAGACCCAGTACTTC
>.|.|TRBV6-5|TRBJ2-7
CASKSKVEQYF
TGTGCCAGCAAGTCCAAGGTTGAGCAGTACTTC
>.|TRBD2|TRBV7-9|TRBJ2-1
CASSLRGDEQFF
TGTGCCAGCAGTCTCCGGGGGGATGAGCAGTTCTTC
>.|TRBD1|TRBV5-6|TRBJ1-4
CASKQGAVLSEKLFF
TGTGCCAGCAAACAGGGGGCAGTTCTCTCTGAAAAACTGTTTTTT
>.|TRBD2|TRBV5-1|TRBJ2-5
CASSPAGEQTQYF
TGCGCCAGCAGCCCGGCGGGGGAGCAGACCCAGTACTTC
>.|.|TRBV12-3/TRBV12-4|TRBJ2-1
CASTRQRHNEQFF
TGTGCCAGCACTAGGCAAAGACACAATGAGCAGTTCTTC
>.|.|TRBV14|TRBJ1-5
CASSQELGQPQHF
TGTGCCAGCAGCCAAGAGCTCGGGCAGCCCCAGCATTTT
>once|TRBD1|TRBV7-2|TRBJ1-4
CASSLGQGDEKLFF
TGTGCCAGCAGTTTGGGACAGGGAGACGAAAAACTGTTTTTT
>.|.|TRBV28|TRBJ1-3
CASSSGPTNTIYF
TGTGCCAGCAGTTCCGGACCCACGAACACCATATATTTT
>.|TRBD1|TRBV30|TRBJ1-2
CAWISPGQVARNGYTF
TGTGCCTGGATCTCCCCGGGACAGGTCGCCCGGAATGGCTACACCTTC
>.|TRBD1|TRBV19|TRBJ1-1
CASRGDRGQGMNTEAFF
TGTGCCAGTAGAGGGGACAGGGGGCAAGGTATGAACACTGAAGCTTTCTTT
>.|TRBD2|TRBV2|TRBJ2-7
CASSTSGTSGTTKYEQYF
TGTGCCAGCAGTACTTCCGGGACTAGCGGGACCACGAAGTACGAGCAGTACTTC
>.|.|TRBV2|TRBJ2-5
CASTQGGETQYF
TGTGCCAGCACCCAGGGCGGCGAGACCCAGTACTTC
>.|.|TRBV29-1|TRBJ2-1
CSVVVGSSYNEQFF
TGCAGCGTTGTCGTGGGGAGCTCCTACAATGAGCAGTTCTTC
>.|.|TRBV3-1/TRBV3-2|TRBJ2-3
CASSPSGHPGADTQYF
TGTGCCAGCAGCCCCTCGGGACACCCTGGGGCAGATACGCAGTATTTT